Each of the 10 T cell receptor beta chains below was sequenced from the same sample in a study of liver allograft versus peripheral blood T cells. Study-wide background: The study compared liver allograft T cell receptor repertoires against peripheral blood repertoires of liver transplant recipients.

A single record per CDR3 protein comes from TCRdb applying MiXCR to the reads. The repertoire holds around 12,000 distinct CDR3 sequences, with 18% as singletons. All receptors come from a human patient who had a liver transplant. Some T cells may be the graft donor's.

This chain uses TRBV6-1 with TRBJ2-5, with TRBD1 as a possible D gene (6 bases). The germline CDR1 and CDR2 sequences are MNHNS and SASEGT. Trimming took off 9 bases at V and 3 bases at J, with 14 bases between the two ends. The length of the CDR3 is 13 residues. In DNA, the CDR3 is TGTGCCAGGGGGCCCGGGACAAAAGAGACCCAGTACTTC. It codes for CARGPGTKETQYF.

This clonotype came up a few times. The V and J genes are TRBV28 and TRBJ2-7; possible D gene TRBD2, 6 bases. Per germline, CDR1 MDHEN and CDR2 SYDVKM. The CDR3 spans 12 residues. The V gene lost 2 bases and the J gene lost 4 bases, with 6 bases spanning the gap. The CDR3 is CASSLAGYEQYF. In nucleotides, the CDR3 is TGTGCCAGCAGTTTAGCGGGATACGAGCAGTACTTC.

A remark on this clonotype: A much larger clone sits a single nucleotide away, making a read error possible. The chain couples TRBV7-2 to TRBJ2-4; no definite D call. The CDR3 length is 14 residues. Germline CDR1 is SGHTA and CDR2 is FQGNSA. In DNA form, the CDR3 reads TGTGCCAGCAGCTTGACCCCGGCCAAAAACATTCAGTGCTTC. Its translation: CASSLTPAKNIQCF.

This clonotype is medium-sized. The chain employs TRBV6-5 and TRBJ2-3; D unresolved. The CDR3 has 15 residues. Germline assignment: CDR1 MNHEY and CDR2 SVGAGI. Trimming shortened V by 7 bases and J by 0 bases, and 14 bases separated the two germline ends. Written as DNA, the CDR3 is TGTGCCAGCAAGATGACGGGCGCTAGCACAGATACGCAGTATTTT. As protein: CASKMTGASTDTQYF.

This chain uses TRBV27 with TRBJ1-1; D is possibly TRBD1 (5 bases). V lost 2 bases and J 6 bases, leaving 13 bases between the germline ends. This CDR3 has 14 residues. Germline V gene lookup returns CDR1 MNHEY and CDR2 SMNVEV (reference sequence). The CDR3 loop is CASSLRQGMSEAFF. In DNA, the CDR3 is TGTGCCAGCAGTTTAAGGCAGGGCATGTCTGAAGCTTTCTTT.

The chain joins TRBV12-3 or TRBV12-4 to TRBJ2-6; D is undetermined. This CDR3 contains 17 residues. The ends were cut back, 4 bases at V and 1 base at J, with 14 bases in the middle. The DNA of the CDR3 is TGTGCCAGCAGTTCGGTCGCGATAGTGTCTGGGGCCAACGTCCTGACTTTC. Translation: CASSSVAIVSGANVLTF.

This clonotype has just a few counts. The chain employs TRBV19 and TRBJ1-5; possible D gene TRBD1, 5 bases. V was shortened by 8 bases and J by 5 bases, with 10 bases between the two germline ends. This CDR3 has 12 amino acids. Germline V gene sequence: CDR1 LNHDA, CDR2 SQIVND (reference sequence). The CDR3 DNA reads TGTGCCAGTCAAGGGACCCATCAGCCCCAGCATTTT. This gives the protein CASQGTHQPQHF.

In this sample, this clonotype is medium-sized. The chain couples TRBV19 to TRBJ2-1, with D unclear. The CDR3 consists of 16 residues. Germline V gene data show CDR1 as LNHDA and CDR2 as SQIVND (reference sequence). V lost 0 bases and J 10 bases, leaving 19 bases between the germline ends. The CDR3, as DNA: TGTGCCAGTAGTATAGACCCCCCCAGTGTGGCCAGCGAGCAGTTCTTC. It yields the protein CASSIDPPSVASEQFF.

This clonotype is categorized as medium-sized. This chain joins TRBV18 and TRBJ2-6; D gene unclear. The CDR3 is 17 amino acids. V dropped 1 base and J dropped 0 bases, with 10 bases sitting between them. CDR1 and CDR2 (germline): KGHSH, LQKENI. CDR3 DNA: TGTGCCAGCTCACCACGGACCGGTAACTCTGGGGCCAACGTCCTGACTTTC. It yields the protein CASSPRTGNSGANVLTF.

By share, this clonotype counts as medium-sized. The chain recombines TRBV10-3 with TRBJ1-1; D is uncertain. V was shortened by 0 bases and J by 6 bases, with 8 bases between the two germline ends. The germline V gene encodes CDR1 ENHRY and CDR2 SYGVKD. This CDR3 comprises 13 residues. CDR3 sequence (DNA): TGTGCCATCAGTGAGTCGAACGACCCTGAAGCTTTCTTT. Translation gives CAISESNDPEAFF.